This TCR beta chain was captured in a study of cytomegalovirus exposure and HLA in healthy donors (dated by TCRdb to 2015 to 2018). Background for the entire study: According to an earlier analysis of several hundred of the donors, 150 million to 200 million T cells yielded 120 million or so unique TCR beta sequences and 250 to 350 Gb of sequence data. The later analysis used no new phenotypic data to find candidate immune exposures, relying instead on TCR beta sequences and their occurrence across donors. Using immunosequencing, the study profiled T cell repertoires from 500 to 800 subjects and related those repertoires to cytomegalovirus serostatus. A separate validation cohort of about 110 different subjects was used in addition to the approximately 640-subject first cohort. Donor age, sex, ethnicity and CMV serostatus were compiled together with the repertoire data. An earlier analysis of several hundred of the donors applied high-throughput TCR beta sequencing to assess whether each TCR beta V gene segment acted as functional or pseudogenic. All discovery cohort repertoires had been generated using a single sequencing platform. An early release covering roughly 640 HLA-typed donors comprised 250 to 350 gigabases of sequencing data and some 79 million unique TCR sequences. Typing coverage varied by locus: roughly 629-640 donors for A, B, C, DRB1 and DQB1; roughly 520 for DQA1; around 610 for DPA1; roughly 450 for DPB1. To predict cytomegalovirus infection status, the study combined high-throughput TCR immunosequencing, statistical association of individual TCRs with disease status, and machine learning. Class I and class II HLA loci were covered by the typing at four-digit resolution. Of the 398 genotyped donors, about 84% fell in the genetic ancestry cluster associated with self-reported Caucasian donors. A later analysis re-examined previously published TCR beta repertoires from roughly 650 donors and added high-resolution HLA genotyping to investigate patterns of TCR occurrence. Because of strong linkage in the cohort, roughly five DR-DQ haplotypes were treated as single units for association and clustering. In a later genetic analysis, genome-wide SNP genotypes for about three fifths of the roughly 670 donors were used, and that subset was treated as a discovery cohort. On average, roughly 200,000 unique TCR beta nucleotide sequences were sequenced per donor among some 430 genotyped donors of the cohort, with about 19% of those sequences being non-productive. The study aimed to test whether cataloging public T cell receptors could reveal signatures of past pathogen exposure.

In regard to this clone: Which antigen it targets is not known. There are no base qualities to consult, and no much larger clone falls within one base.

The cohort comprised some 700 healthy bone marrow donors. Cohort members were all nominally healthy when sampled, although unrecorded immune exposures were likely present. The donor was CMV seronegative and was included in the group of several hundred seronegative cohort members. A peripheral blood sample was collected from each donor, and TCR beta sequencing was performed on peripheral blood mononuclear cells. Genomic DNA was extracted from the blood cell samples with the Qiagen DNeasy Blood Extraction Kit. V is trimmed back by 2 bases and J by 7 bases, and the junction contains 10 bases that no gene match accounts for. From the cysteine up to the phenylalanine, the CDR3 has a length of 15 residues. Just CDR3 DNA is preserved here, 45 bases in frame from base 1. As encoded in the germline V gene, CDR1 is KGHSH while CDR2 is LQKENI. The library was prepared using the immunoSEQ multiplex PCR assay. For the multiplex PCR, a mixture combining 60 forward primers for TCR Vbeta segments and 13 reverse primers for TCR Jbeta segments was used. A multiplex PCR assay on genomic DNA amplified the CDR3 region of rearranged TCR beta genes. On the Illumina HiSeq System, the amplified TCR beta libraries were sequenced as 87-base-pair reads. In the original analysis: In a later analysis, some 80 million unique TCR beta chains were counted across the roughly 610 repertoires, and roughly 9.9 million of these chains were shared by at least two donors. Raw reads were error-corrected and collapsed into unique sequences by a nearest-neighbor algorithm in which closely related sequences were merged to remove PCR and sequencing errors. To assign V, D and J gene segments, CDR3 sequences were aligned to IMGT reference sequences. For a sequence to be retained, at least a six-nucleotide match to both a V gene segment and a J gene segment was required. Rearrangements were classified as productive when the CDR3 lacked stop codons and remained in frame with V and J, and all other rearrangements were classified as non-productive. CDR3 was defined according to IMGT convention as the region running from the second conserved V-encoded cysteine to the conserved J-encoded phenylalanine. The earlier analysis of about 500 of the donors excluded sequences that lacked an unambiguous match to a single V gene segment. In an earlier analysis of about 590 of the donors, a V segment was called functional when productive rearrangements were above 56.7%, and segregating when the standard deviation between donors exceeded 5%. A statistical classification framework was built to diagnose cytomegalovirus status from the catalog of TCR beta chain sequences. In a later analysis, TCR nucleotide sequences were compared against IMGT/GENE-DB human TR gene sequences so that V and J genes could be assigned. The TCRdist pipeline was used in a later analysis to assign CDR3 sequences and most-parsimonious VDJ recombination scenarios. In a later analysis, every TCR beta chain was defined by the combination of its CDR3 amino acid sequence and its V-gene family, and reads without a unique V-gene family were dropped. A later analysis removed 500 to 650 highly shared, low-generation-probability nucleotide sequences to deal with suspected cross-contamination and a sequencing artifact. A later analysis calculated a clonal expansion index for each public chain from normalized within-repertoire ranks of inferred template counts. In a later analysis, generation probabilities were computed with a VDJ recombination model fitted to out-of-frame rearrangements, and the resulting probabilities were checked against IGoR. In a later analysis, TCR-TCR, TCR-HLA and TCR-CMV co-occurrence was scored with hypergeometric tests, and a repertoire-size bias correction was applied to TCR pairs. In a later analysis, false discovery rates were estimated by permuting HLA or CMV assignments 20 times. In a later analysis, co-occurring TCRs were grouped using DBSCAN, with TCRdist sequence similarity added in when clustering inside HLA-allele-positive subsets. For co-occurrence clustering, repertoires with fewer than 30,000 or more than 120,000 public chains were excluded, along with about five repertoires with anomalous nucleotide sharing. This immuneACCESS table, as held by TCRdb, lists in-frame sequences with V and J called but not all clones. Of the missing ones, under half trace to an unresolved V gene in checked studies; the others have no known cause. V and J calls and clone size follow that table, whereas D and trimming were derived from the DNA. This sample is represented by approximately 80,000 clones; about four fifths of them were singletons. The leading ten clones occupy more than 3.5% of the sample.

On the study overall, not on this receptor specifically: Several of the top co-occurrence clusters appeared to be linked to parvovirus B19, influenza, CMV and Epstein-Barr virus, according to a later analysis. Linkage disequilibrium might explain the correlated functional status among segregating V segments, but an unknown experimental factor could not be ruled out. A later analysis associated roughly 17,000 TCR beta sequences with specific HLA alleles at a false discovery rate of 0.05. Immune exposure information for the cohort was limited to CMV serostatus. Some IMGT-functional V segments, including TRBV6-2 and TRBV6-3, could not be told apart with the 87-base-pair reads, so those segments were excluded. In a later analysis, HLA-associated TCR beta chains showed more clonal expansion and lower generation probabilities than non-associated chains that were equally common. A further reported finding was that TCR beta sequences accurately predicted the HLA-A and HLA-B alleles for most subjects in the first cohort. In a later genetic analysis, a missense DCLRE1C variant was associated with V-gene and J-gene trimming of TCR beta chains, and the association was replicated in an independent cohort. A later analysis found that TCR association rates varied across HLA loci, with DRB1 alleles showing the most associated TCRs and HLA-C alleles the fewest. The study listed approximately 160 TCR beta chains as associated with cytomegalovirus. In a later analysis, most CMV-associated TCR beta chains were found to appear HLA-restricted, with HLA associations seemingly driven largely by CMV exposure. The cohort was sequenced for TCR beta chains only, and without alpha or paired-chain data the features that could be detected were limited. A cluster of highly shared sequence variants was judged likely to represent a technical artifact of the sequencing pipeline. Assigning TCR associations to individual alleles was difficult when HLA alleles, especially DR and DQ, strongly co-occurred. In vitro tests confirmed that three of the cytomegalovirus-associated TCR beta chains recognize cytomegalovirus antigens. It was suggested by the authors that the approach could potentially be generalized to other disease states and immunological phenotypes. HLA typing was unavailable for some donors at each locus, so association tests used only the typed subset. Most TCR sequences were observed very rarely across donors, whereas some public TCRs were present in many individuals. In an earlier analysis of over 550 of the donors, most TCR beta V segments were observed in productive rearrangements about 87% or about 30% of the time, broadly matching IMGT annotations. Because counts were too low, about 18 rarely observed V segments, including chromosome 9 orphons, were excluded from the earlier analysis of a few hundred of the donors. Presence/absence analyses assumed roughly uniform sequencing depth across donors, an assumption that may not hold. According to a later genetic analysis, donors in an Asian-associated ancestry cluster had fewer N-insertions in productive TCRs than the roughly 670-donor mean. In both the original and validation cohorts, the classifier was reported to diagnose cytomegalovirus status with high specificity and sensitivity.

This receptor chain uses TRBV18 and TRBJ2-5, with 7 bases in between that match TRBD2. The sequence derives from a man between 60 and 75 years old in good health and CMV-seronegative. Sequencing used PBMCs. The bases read TGTGCCAGCTCACCAACCGGCGGGGGTGAGGGGACCCAGTACTTC. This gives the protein CASSPTGGGEGTQYF.